A selection of T cell receptor beta chains follows, all from one sample in a study of beta chain features in type 1 diabetes. TCRdb's copy holds only in-frame clones and misses some; the assay was immunoSEQ multiplex PCR. The table records 200,000 to 300,000 clones, roughly 11% of them present only once. The sample comprised naive CD4+ T cells from blood. These receptors were obtained from a man under 40 with type 1 diabetes. CDR3s include the opening cysteine and the closing phenylalanine or tryptophan. The D gene is left open where the match is weak. Clone size is stated in some rows and not others, as once, few, many or a class when expanded.

D	size	V	J	CDR3	DNA
TRBD1	few	TRBV5-1	TRBJ2-6	CASSLEGGAGANVLTF	TGCGCCAGCAGCTTAGAAGGGGGCGCTGGGGCCAACGTCCTGACTTTC
TRBD1	few	TRBV14	TRBJ2-3	CASSQGTGETDTQYF	TGTGCCAGCAGCCAAGGTACAGGGGAAACAGATACGCAGTATTTT
TRBD2	few	TRBV30	TRBJ2-3	CAWSVPGGGTDTQYF	TGTGCCTGGAGTGTACCGGGGGGGGGCACAGATACGCAGTATTTT
.	few	TRBV5-1	TRBJ2-1	CASSLDGHEQFF	TGCGCCAGCAGCTTGGACGGTCATGAGCAGTTCTTC
TRBD2	once	TRBV7-2	TRBJ2-5	CASSTGLSGGQETQYF	TGTGCCAGCAGCACCGGATTGAGCGGGGGACAAGAGACCCAGTACTTC
.	few	TRBV30	TRBJ2-7	CAWSRDIYEQYF	TGTGCCTGGAGCAGGGACATCTACGAGCAGTACTTC
TRBD2	few	TRBV28	TRBJ2-5	CASSLASGGPVQETQYF	TGTGCCAGCAGTTTGGCTAGCGGGGGGCCCGTCCAAGAGACCCAGTACTTC
.	few	TRBV5-8	TRBJ1-5	CASSLSPGALQPQHF	TGTGCCAGCAGCTTAAGCCCCGGTGCACTTCAGCCCCAGCATTTT
TRBD2	few	TRBV30	TRBJ2-5	CAWISGGAKTQYF	TGTGCCTGGATTAGCGGGGGGGCGAAGACCCAGTACTTC
.	.	TRBV21-1	TRBJ2-1	CAGRLAHNEQFF	TGTGCCGGTAGACTAGCTCACAATGAGCAGTTCTTC
TRBD1	.	TRBV5-1	TRBJ1-2	CASSLGTGNYGYTF	TGCGCCAGCAGCTTAGGGACAGGGAACTATGGCTACACCTTC
.	.	TRBV5-4	TRBJ2-7	CASSATPSSYEQYF	TGTGCCAGCAGCGCGACTCCTAGCTCCTACGAGCAGTACTTC
.	.	TRBV7-3	TRBJ1-1	CASSLGPSTEAFF	TGTGCCAGCAGCTTAGGGCCCAGTACTGAAGCTTTCTTT
.	.	TRBV18	TRBJ1-3	CASSPFDRSSGNTIYF	TGTGCCAGCTCACCCTTCGACAGAAGCTCTGGAAACACCATATATTTT
.	few	TRBV29-1	TRBJ2-5	CSVEVSGVRETQYF	TGCAGCGTTGAAGTTTCAGGGGTACGGGAGACCCAGTACTTC
TRBD1	.	TRBV5-1	TRBJ2-5	CASSLIRTGQETQYF	TGCGCCAGCAGCTTGATAAGGACAGGGCAAGAGACCCAGTACTTC
.	few	TRBV28	TRBJ2-5	CASSFLVGGAETQYF	TGTGCCAGCAGTTTCCTAGTCGGAGGTGCAGAGACCCAGTACTTC
TRBD1	few	TRBV6-6	TRBJ1-2	CASRTQGYGYTF	TGTGCCAGCAGAACACAGGGGTATGGCTACACCTTC
.	.	TRBV9	TRBJ2-5	CASSVGQARETQYF	TGTGCCAGCAGCGTAGGGCAGGCAAGGGAGACCCAGTACTTC
.	.	TRBV30	TRBJ2-4	CAWSDRPGGGKNIQYF	TGTGCCTGGAGTGACCGACCAGGGGGAGGCAAAAACATTCAGTACTTC
TRBD1	.	TRBV6-5	TRBJ1-2	CASSRDRRGVGYTF	TGTGCCAGCAGTCGGGACAGGAGGGGGGTTGGCTACACCTTC
TRBD1	few	TRBV30	TRBJ2-3	CAWSWPRTGGSTDTQYF	TGTGCCTGGAGTTGGCCCCGGACAGGGGGGAGCACAGATACGCAGTATTTT
TRBD2	few	TRBV29-1	TRBJ2-3	CSASGTVTDTQYF	TGCAGCGCTAGCGGTACTGTCACAGATACGCAGTATTTT
.	few	TRBV6-6	TRBJ1-5	CASSLTGGIADQPQHF	TGTGCCAGCAGCCTTACTGGGGGGATAGCGGATCAGCCCCAGCATTTT
TRBD2	.	TRBV2	TRBJ2-5	CASRRRIAGETQYF	TGTGCCAGCAGGAGGCGCATAGCGGGGGAGACCCAGTACTTC
TRBD1	.	TRBV2	TRBJ2-5	CASSGGTGQETQYF	TGTGCCAGCAGTGGGGGGACAGGACAAGAGACCCAGTACTTC
.	few	TRBV19	TRBJ1-2	CASSPPGQPYGYTF	TGTGCCAGTAGTCCACCGGGACAACCCTATGGCTACACCTTC
TRBD1	.	TRBV4-1	TRBJ1-6	CASSQDQGGAYSPLHF	TGCGCCAGCAGCCAAGATCAGGGGGGCGCGTATTCACCCCTCCACTTT
.	.	TRBV5-1	TRBJ1-2	CASSGRVPHGYTF	TGCGCCAGCAGCGGCAGGGTCCCCCACGGCTACACCTTC
.	few	TRBV15	TRBJ2-2	CATSTPVVGGTGELFF	TGTGCCACCAGCACCCCCGTGGTGGGGGGAACCGGGGAGCTGTTTTTT
TRBD1	few	TRBV19	TRBJ1-1	CATSDRGSMNTEAFF	TGTGCCACCTCGGACAGGGGGTCCATGAACACTGAAGCTTTCTTT
.	few	TRBV7-2	TRBJ1-5	CASSSQVGLNQPQHF	TGTGCCAGCAGCTCACAGGTCGGTCTCAATCAGCCCCAGCATTTT